This T cell receptor beta chain was captured in a study of cytomegalovirus exposure and HLA in healthy donors. Vbeta (60) and Jbeta (13) primers were used in the PCR. Assay: immunoSEQ multiplex PCR; the TCRdb copy retains only in-frame clones and omits some. The table lists around 170,000 clones, around 86% of them singletons. Sequenced input: PBMCs. The receptor was derived from a woman aged 18-29 years in good health and CMV-seronegative.

The CDR3 DNA reads TGTGCCAGCAGTTTTGGGAGGGGGAATTCACCCCTCCACTTT. Protein product: CASSFGRGNSPLHF. The rearrangement uses TRBV27 and TRBJ1-6, with a tentative D call TRBD1 (6 bases). Trimming removed 3 bases from V and 7 bases from J, with 10 bases in between. The CDR3 runs 14 residues. Germline V CDR1 and CDR2: MNHEY, SMNVEV (reference sequence).